This T cell receptor beta chain appears in the sequencing data of a study of metastatic and nonmetastatic thyroid tumors. Findings and caveats of the study: Benign nodules were reported to have significantly lower TCR beta diversity than malignant thyroid tumors, in blood and tumor.

Authors' methods: A distant-metastasis classifier for papillary thyroid cancer was built using CDR3 differences across clinicopathological groups. Using MiXCR, TCRdb re-called clones from the PCR reads. These V and J calls are TCRdb output, not the study's own analysis. The sample has 50,000 or so clones, approximately 24% seen once. The CDR3 is 16 amino acids. Germline CDR1 reads MGHRA; CDR2 reads YSYEKL. Trimming shortened V by 2 bases and J by 5 bases, and 18 bases separated the two germline ends. This clone was observed at least ten times. The antigen is unknown. Every patient underwent thyroid surgery untreated.

Sequencing used blood. This chain joins TRBV4-1 and TRBJ2-5, with D perhaps matching TRBD2 (6 bases). This receptor was obtained from a male donor with papillary thyroid cancer or a benign thyroid nodule (not recorded which). Some clones in this sample may be carry-over from other donors' samples. The CDR3 DNA follows: TGCGCCAGCAGCCAACCTGGACACCCAGGAGGGGAGACCCAGTACTTC. This sequence encodes CASSQPGHPGGETQYF.